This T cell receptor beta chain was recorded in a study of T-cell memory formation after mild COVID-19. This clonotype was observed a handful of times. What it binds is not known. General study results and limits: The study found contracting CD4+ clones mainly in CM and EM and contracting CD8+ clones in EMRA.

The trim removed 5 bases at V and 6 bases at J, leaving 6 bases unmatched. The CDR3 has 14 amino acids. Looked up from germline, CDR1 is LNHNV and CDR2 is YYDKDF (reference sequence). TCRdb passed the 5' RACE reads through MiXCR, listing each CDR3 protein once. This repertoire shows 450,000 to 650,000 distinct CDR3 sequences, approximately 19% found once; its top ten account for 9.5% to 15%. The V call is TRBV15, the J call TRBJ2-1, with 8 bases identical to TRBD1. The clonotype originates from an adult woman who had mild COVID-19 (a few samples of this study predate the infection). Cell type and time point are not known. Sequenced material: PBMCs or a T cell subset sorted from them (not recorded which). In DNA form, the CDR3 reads TGTGCCACCAGCCTCCGGACAGGGCCCAATGAGCAGTTCTTC. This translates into CATSLRTGPNEQFF.